Sequencing of this T cell receptor (beta chain) was carried out in a study of cytomegalovirus exposure and HLA in healthy donors. The assay was immunoSEQ multiplex PCR, and TCRdb's table has in-frame clones only and misses some. The data contain about 220,000 clones, around nine tenths of them singletons. Germline-derived CDR1 and CDR2 are SGHTA and FQGTGA. V was pared by 1 base and J by 5 bases, with 1 base of the junction left unmatched. This CDR3 is built from 13 residues. This clone was seen a few times. The antigen remains unidentified. Other DNA variants within this sample encode the same CDR3. Overall study results and limits: Using the classifier, cytomegalovirus status was reportedly diagnosed with high specificity and sensitivity.

Sequencing used PBMCs. This chain links TRBV7-3 with TRBJ2-5; 7 nucleotides match TRBD2. This TCR was recovered from a woman between 18 and 29 years old in good health and CMV-seronegative. CDR3 DNA sequence: TGTGCCAGCAGCTTAAGCGGGAGTGAGACCCAGTACTTC. It is translated as CASSLSGSETQYF.